This TCR beta chain was sequenced during a study of OX40 agonist ivuxolimab in advanced cancers. Assay: immunoSEQ multiplex PCR; the TCRdb copy retains only in-frame clones and omits some. The data hold around 60,000 clones, with about 89% observed a single time. Study-wide points: Normalized T-cell clonal expansion was also low in a subset of nonresponders.

This CDR3 has 15 residues. The germline V and J ends were trimmed by 5 bases and 4 bases, with 15 bases remaining between them. Germline CDR1 and CDR2: SGHVS and FQNEAQ. To note about this clone: Its antigen is unidentified.

The receptor comes from an adult with an advanced solid tumor such as melanoma, head and neck, liver or kidney cancer. The sequences come from CD4+ or CD8+ T cells sorted from blood, collected in a trial of the OX40 agonist ivuxolimab. V is TRBV7-8 and J is TRBJ1-5; tentative D call: TRBD1 (5 bases). Here the CDR3 DNA reads TGTGCCAGCAGCCTCCAGACAGAAGGGAATCAGCCCCAGCATTTT. It yields the protein CASSLQTEGNQPQHF. Together with reference TRBV7-8 and TRBJ1-5, the CDR3 gives the full variable domain: GAGVSQSPRYKVAKRGQDVALRCDPISGHVSLFWYQQALGQGPEFLTYFQNEAQLDKSGLPSDRFFAERPEGSVSTLKIQRTQQEDSAVYLCASSLQTEGNQPQHFGDGTRLSIL.